This T cell receptor beta chain was found in a study of beta chain features in type 1 diabetes listed by TCRdb under 2018. Regarding the complete study: Mean age, gender distribution, total cell number and subset yield did not differ between patients and healthy donors. Across all samples, around 100 million sorted cells were examined, and cell number per subset correlated strongly with RNA yield. In the study, recently diagnosed type 1 diabetes patients and matched healthy donors were compared on the TCRB repertoires of their sorted circulating CD4+ T cell subsets. Regulatory and stem cell-like memory subsets were isolated from only 8 patients and 8 healthy donors, whereas naive and central memory subsets came from all 30 or so donors.

From each donor, a single peripheral blood sample of about 100 mL on average was drawn into heparinised tubes. Using a panel that included CD45RO, CCR7, CD25, CD127, CD95 and CD27, naive, central memory, regulatory and stem cell-like memory CD4+ T cells were sorted on a BD FACSAria II. All sorted populations exceeded 95% purity. PBMCs were isolated immediately by Lymphoprep density gradient centrifugation and stained directly without culture. Samples were stained and sorted in pairs, with one healthy donor and one patient per experiment, so that batch effects were minimized. This clone has a single count. Its antigen remains unidentified. No base-level quality is on record; no much larger clone is a single base apart. General conclusions and limits of the study: Naive, central memory and regulatory TCRB repertoires appeared more similar among patients than among healthy donors. At VDJ recombination sites, patients with type 1 diabetes made fewer insertions and deleted more nucleotides, a pattern implying thymic rearrangement abnormalities. A moderate but significant shortening of TCRB CDR3 length was observed in type 1 diabetes patients in all four CD4+ subsets. Shorter templates might be favored by PCR, yet because patient and control samples were amplified and corrected together, any such skew would affect both groups equally. HLA sub-analyses involved small numbers of individuals, so any influence of HLA type on TCRB rearrangement remained unresolved. Sequencing cDNA rather than genomic DNA could over-represent highly expressing activated cells, although activation and CD3 levels did not differ between groups.

The entire isolated RNA was reverse transcribed using the High Capacity cDNA Reverse Transcription Kit, and thus expressed TCRB transcripts were sequenced. Deep immunoSEQ sequencing was applied to naive, central memory and regulatory T cell samples, giving an average of about 3.57 million total reads per sample. Sorted cells were lysed in RLT buffer, and RNA was extracted using DNase-treated RNeasy Micro or Mini kits according to cell number. Each cell subset was processed separately to prevent cross-contamination, with patient and healthy donor samples processed together. TCRB sequences were amplified from cDNA with the immunoSEQ multiplex PCR, producing 87-bp fragments spanning the CDR3 region. Sequencing of the amplicons was performed on the Illumina HiSeq platform. The study's own analysis went as follows. PCR bias was corrected computationally using synthetic template baselines, and reads within Hamming distance 2 were collapsed, with unmergeable singletons discarded. Reads were aligned against IMGT to assign V, D and J genes, CDR3 length and insertions or deletions at six rearrangement sites. Within each subset, clonotype counts were normalized to sorted cell number, after which true diversity and Gini coefficients were computed with the tcR R package. The overlap coefficient, calculated on TCRB nucleotide sequences, was used to measure repertoire sharing. TCRdb stores this immuneACCESS table with in-frame sequences only. Part of the clones is absent; in the studies checked, under half of the shortfall reflects unresolved V genes, and no reason is known for the rest. Clone size and the V and J calls come from that table; the DNA yielded D and trimming. The sample data list around 40,000 clones, and over 50% of these were observed just once. Over 2% of the sample belongs to the ten largest clones.

Counted from cysteine to phenylalanine, this CDR3 has 14 amino acids. Here the CDR3 DNA is all that survives: 42 bases in frame from base 1. In the germline V gene, CDR1 corresponds to MDHEN and CDR2 to SYDVKM. After removal of 6 bases from V and 5 bases from J, the junction retains 4 bases not matched to a gene. The TCR sequence derives from a woman under 30 in good health. The chain joins TRBV28 to TRBJ2-1; a stretch of 10 junction bases matches TRBD2. The sequencing input was Tregs from blood. The cell subset or site label, read with the paper, signifies: regulatory CD4+ T cells. The DNA sequence reads TGTGCCAGCAGAAAGCGGGAGGGGGACAATGAGCAGTTCTTC. Protein translation: CASRKREGDNEQFF. The variable domain in full, with residues beyond the CDR3 obtained from the reference TRBV28 and TRBJ2-1 genes, is DVKVTQSSRYLVKRTGEKVFLECVQDMDHENMFWYRQDPGLGLRLIYFSYDVKMKEKGDIPEGYSVSREKKERFSLILESASTNQTSMYLCASRKREGDNEQFFGPGTRLTVL.